This T cell receptor (beta chain) was obtained from a study of blood T cell repertoires in COVID-19. Overall study context: COVID-19 samples collected from the United States, Italy and Spain covered acute and convalescent phases. Sample material is recorded as cDNA or gDNA derived from T cells, B-cell-depleted T cells, or PBMCs.

V lost 2 bases to trimming and J lost 7 bases; unmatched junction nucleotides: 9. Germline V gene data show CDR1 as GTSNPN and CDR2 as SVGIG (reference sequence). The CDR3 has 15 residues. Authors' processing steps: Estimation of nucleated cell counts was performed using reference gene primer amplification. Generated by immunoSEQ multiplex PCR, the TCRdb table keeps only in-frame clones and is missing some. The DNA gave D and trimming, while V, J and clone size come from that table. In the table there are about 100,000 clones, roughly nine tenths of which are singletons. The receptor's source is a man in his thirties or forties in a cohort sampled during active COVID-19. Sequences were obtained from peripheral blood. The chain employs TRBV30 and TRBJ1-4; 8 positions agree with TRBD1. CDR3 DNA sequence: TGTGCCTGGAGTAGACATACAGGGGGAAGTGAAAAACTGTTTTTT. Protein product: CAWSRHTGGSEKLFF.